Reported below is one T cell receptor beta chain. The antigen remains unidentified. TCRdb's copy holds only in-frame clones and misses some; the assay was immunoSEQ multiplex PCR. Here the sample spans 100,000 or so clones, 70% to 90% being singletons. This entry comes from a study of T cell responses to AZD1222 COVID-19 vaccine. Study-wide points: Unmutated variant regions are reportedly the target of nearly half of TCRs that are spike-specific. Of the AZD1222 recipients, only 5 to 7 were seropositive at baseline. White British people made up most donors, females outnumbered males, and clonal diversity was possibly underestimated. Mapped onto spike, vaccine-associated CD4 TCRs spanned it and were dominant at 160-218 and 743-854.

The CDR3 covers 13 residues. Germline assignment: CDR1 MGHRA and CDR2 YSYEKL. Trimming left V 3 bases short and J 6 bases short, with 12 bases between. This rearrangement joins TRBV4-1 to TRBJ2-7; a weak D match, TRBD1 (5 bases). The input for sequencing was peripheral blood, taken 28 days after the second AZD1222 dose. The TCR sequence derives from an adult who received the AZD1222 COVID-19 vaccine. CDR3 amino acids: CASSQGQGSEQYF. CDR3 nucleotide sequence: TGCGCCAGCAGCCAGGGTCAGGGATCCGAGCAGTACTTC.